This T cell receptor (beta chain) was recorded in a study of blood T cells in healthy people across ages. Through a sample-barcoded 5' primer and a J-beta primer mix, a second PCR was run for about 6 to 12 cycles. One entry per CDR3 protein results from TCRdb running MiXCR on the 5' RACE reads. Of over 700,000 distinct CDR3 sequences in the sample, 25% were seen once. Study results and limitations: A roughly linear fall in TCR beta diversity per million T cells was seen with increasing age.

As for this clonotype: Its antigen is currently unknown.

Germline assignment: CDR1 SGHRS and CDR2 YFSETQ. There are 14 residues in the CDR3. The V gene lost 6 bases and the J gene lost 4 bases, with 16 bases spanning the gap. The sample was also reused in another study, on T cells of mothers and their children.

This clonotype was obtained from a boy aged 10-17 years in good health. The sequencing input was blood. V gene TRBV5-1 combines with J gene TRBJ2-5; D may match TRBD1 or TRBD2 (6 bases each). CDR3 bases: TGCGCCAGCAAAGACACCGGAGGGGGAGAGACCCAGTACTTC. Its protein is CASKDTGGGETQYF.